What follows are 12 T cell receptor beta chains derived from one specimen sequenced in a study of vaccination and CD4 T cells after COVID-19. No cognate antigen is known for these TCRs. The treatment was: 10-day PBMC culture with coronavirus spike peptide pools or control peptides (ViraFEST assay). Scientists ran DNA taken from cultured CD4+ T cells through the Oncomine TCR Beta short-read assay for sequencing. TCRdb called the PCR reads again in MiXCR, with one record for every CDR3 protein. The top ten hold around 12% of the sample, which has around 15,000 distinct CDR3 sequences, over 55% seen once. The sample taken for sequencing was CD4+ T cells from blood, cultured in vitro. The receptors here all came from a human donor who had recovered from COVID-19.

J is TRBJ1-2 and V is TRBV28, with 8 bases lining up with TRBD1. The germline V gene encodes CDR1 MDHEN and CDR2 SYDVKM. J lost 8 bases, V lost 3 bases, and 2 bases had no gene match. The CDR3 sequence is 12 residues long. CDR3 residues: CASSFRGRGYTF. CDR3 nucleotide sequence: TGTGCCAGCAGTTTCAGGGGGCGCGGCTACACCTTC.

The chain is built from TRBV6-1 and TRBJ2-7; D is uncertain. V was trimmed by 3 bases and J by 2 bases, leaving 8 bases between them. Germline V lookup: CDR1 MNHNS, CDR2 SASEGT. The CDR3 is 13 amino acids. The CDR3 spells CASSEVAAYEQYF. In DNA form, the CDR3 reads TGTGCCAGCAGTGAGGTCGCCGCCTACGAGCAGTACTTC.

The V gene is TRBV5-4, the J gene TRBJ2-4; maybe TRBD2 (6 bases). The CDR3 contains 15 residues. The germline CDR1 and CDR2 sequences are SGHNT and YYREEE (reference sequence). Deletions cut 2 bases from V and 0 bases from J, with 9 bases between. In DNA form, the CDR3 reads TGTGCCAGCAGCTTAGGAGGGATAGCCAAAAACATTCAGTACTTC. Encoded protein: CASSLGGIAKNIQYF.

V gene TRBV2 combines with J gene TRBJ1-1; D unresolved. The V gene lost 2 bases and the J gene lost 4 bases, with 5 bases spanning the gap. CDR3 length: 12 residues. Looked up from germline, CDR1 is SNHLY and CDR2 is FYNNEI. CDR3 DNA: TGTGCCAGCAGTGAATGGGGCACTGAAGCTTTCTTT. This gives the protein CASSEWGTEAFF.

The CDR3 nucleotides are TGCAGTGCTAGAAGGGCGGATACGCAGTATTTT. Translated, it gives CSARRADTQYF. The rearrangement links TRBV20-1 to TRBJ2-3; D gene unclear. This CDR3 spans 11 amino acids. V gave up 2 bases and J gave up 6 bases, with 6 bases separating them. Germline CDR1 DFQATT, CDR2 SNEGSKA (reference sequence).

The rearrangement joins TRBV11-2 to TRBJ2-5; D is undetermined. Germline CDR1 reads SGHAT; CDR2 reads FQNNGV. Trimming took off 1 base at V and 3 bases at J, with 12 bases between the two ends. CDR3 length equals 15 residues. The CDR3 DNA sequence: TGTGCCAGCAGCTTAGGCCTTGGCAGTAAAGAGACCCAGTACTTC. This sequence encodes CASSLGLGSKETQYF.

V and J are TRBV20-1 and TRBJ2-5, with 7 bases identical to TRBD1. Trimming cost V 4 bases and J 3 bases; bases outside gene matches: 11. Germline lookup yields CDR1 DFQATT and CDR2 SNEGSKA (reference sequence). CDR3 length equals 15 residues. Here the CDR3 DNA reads TGCAGTGCTAAAAATCCGGGACAGACGAAAGAGACCCAGTACTTC. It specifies CSAKNPGQTKETQYF.

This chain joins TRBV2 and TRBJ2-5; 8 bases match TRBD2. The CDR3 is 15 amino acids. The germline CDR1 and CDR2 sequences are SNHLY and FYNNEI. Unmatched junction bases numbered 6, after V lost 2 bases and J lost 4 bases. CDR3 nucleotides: TGTGCCAGCAGTGAATACGGGGGGGGGGGAGAGACCCAGTACTTC. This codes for CASSEYGGGGETQYF.

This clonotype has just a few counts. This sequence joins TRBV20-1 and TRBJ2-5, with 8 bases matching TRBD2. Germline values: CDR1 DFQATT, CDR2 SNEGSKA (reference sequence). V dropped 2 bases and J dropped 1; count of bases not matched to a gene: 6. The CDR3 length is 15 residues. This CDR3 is CSARPGTSFQETQYF. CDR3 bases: TGCAGTGCTAGACCCGGGACTAGTTTCCAAGAGACCCAGTACTTC.

For the CDR3, the DNA is TGTGCCAGCAGTTTGGGCACCCGCTCCTACAATGAGCAGTTCTTC. The encoded protein is CASSLGTRSYNEQFF. The gene calls are TRBV28 and TRBJ2-1; D call uncertain. The CDR3 runs to 15 residues. Looked up from germline, CDR1 is MDHEN and CDR2 is SYDVKM. The ends were cut back, 3 bases at V and 0 bases at J, with 9 bases in the middle.

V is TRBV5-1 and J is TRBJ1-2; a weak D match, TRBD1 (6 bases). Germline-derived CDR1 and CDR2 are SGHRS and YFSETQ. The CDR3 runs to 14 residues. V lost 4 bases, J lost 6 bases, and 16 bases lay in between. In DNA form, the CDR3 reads TGCGCCAGCAGCCCCTCCTGGGGGCCCGATGGCTACACCTTC. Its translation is CASSPSWGPDGYTF.

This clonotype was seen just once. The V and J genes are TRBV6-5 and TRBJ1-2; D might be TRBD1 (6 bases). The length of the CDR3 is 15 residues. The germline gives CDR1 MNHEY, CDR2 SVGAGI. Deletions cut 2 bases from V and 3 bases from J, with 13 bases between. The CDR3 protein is CASSYSRAGDYGYTF. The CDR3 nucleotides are TGTGCCAGCAGTTACAGTCGTGCAGGGGACTATGGCTACACCTTC.